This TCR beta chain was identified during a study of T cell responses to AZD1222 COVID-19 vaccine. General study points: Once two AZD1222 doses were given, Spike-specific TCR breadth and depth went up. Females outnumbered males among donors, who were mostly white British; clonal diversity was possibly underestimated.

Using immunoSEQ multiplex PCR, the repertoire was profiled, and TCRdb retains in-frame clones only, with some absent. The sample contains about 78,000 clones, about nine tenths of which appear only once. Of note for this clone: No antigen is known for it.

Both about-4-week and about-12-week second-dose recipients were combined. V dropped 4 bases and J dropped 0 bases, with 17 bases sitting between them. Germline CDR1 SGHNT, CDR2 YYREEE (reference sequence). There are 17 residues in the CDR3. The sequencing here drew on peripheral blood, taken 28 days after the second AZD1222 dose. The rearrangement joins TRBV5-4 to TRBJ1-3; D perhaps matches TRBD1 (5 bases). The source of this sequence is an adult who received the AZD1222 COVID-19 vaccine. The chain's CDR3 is CASSTATGRSSGNTIYF. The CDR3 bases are TGTGCCAGCAGCACCGCAACGGGACGGAGCTCTGGAAACACCATATATTTT. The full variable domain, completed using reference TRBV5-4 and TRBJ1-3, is ETGVTQSPTHLIKTRGQQVTLRCSSQSGHNTVSWYQQALGQGPQFIFQYYREEENGRGNFPPRFSGLQFPNYSSELNVNALELDDSALYLCASSTATGRSSGNTIYFGEGSWLTVV.